These T cell receptor beta chains were read from a single sample in a study of T cells in Graves' hyperthyroidism and ophthalmopathy. TCRdb re-derived calls from the multiplex PCR reads in MiXCR, one entry per CDR3 protein. The data hold about 600,000 distinct CDR3 sequences, with roughly 16% observed a single time. Material for sequencing was blood. The source is a woman in her thirties or forties with Graves' ophthalmopathy. Both conserved end residues are part of each CDR3. D genes are given only for firm matches. The listing skips clone size in some rows; elsewhere it reads once, few, many or a size class.

v_call	j_call	clone_size	d_call	cdr3_aa	cdr3_nt
TRBV6-1	TRBJ2-2	few	TRBD2	CASSTPLAGGLLELFF	TGTGCCAGCAGTACACCCCTAGCGGGAGGGCTCTTGGAGCTGTTTTTT
TRBV12-3/TRBV12-4	TRBJ1-1	many	NA	CASSGGPTGAFF	TGTGCCAGCAGCGGGGGACCCACTGGAGCTTTCTTT
TRBV10-3	TRBJ1-5	NA	TRBD1	CAISEWGTGDRNSNQPQHF	TGTGCCATCAGTGAGTGGGGGACAGGGGATCGAAATAGCAATCAGCCCCAGCATTTT
TRBV20-1	TRBJ1-1	NA	TRBD1	CSAPQGGTEAFF	TGCAGTGCCCCCCAGGGGGGGACTGAAGCTTTCTTT
TRBV5-1	TRBJ2-7	many	NA	CASSLGQLSYEQYF	TGCGCCAGCAGCTTGGGACAATTGTCCTACGAGCAGTACTTC
TRBV28	TRBJ2-1	many	TRBD2	CASTSLAASYNEQFF	TGTGCCAGCACTTCACTAGCGGCTTCTTACAATGAGCAGTTCTTC
TRBV20-1	TRBJ2-7	few	TRBD1	CSARDIDRVSYEQYF	TGCAGTGCTAGAGATATTGACAGGGTCTCCTACGAGCAGTACTTC
TRBV18	TRBJ2-5	many	NA	CASSPTTGQETQYF	TGTGCCAGCTCACCAACGACAGGCCAAGAGACCCAGTACTTC
TRBV5-1	TRBJ2-3	few	TRBD1	CASSSGGRGTDTQYF	TGCGCCAGCAGCTCAGGGGGAAGGGGCACAGATACGCAGTATTTT
TRBV27	TRBJ2-3	few	NA	CASSFGGGPDTQYF	TGTGCCAGCAGTTTCGGCGGAGGCCCAGATACGCAGTATTTT
TRBV7-2	TRBJ2-4	many	NA	CASSLREGAKNIQYF	TGTGCCAGCAGCTTAAGAGAGGGAGCCAAAAACATTCAGTACTTC
TRBV6-2/TRBV6-3	TRBJ2-7	many	NA	CASSYSKGRTYEQYF	TGTGCCAGCAGTTACTCGAAGGGCAGAACCTACGAGCAGTACTTC
TRBV6-1	TRBJ2-1	NA	TRBD2	CASRRPSSGSVSYNEQFF	TGTGCCAGTCGGCGCCCGAGTAGCGGGAGCGTTTCCTACAATGAGCAGTTCTTC
TRBV18	TRBJ1-4	many	NA	CASSPKQTNEKLFF	TGTGCCAGCTCACCAAAGCAAACTAATGAAAAACTGTTTTTT
TRBV5-1	TRBJ2-7	many	NA	CASSLTGLVVEQYF	TGCGCCAGCAGCCTTACAGGGCTAGTGGTCGAGCAGTACTTC
TRBV7-2	TRBJ2-1	many	NA	CASSLGLIGNEQFF	TGTGCCAGCAGCTTAGGCCTTATTGGCAATGAGCAGTTCTTC
TRBV20-1	TRBJ2-1	NA	NA	CSARSGASGDEQFF	TGCAGTGCGCGGAGTGGGGCTTCCGGGGATGAGCAGTTCTTC
TRBV6-1	TRBJ1-1	few	NA	CASSSTHAGNTEAFF	TGTGCCAGCAGTTCGACCCATGCAGGGAACACTGAAGCTTTCTTT
TRBV20-1	TRBJ1-5	NA	NA	CSASPTVGPDQPQHF	TGCAGTGCTAGTCCCACAGTTGGCCCAGATCAGCCCCAGCATTTT
TRBV28	TRBJ2-5	many	NA	CASIEQGPRGTQYF	TGTGCCAGCATTGAGCAGGGCCCCAGGGGGACCCAGTACTTC
TRBV11-2	TRBJ2-5	many	TRBD2	CASSIPGLASETQYF	TGTGCCAGCAGCATTCCGGGACTAGCGTCAGAGACCCAGTACTTC
TRBV13	TRBJ2-7	many	TRBD1	CASSYRDRSTYEQYF	TGTGCCAGCAGCTATCGGGACAGGAGTACCTACGAGCAGTACTTC
TRBV7-3	TRBJ2-2	NA	TRBD2	CASSSGLASSGELFF	TGTGCCAGCAGCTCGGGACTAGCGAGTTCCGGGGAGCTGTTTTTT
TRBV12-3/TRBV12-4	TRBJ1-1	many	NA	CASSSQDPKMNTEAFF	TGTGCCAGCAGTTCGCAGGACCCCAAAATGAACACTGAAGCTTTCTTT
TRBV12-3/TRBV12-4	TRBJ2-1	NA	NA	CASSLQGSYNEQFF	TGTGCCAGCAGTTTACAGGGTTCCTACAATGAGCAGTTCTTC
TRBV11-2	TRBJ2-2	NA	NA	CASSPGISNTGELFF	TGTGCCAGCAGCCCCGGGATTTCGAACACCGGGGAGCTGTTTTTT
TRBV5-1	TRBJ1-1	many	NA	CASSMDSPNTEAFF	TGCGCCAGCAGCATGGACAGTCCGAACACTGAAGCTTTCTTT
TRBV28	TRBJ2-1	few	NA	CASSLGGLLSSYNEQFF	TGTGCCAGCAGTTTGGGGGGACTCTTGAGCTCCTACAATGAGCAGTTCTTC
TRBV4-2	TRBJ2-1	many	NA	CASSQDWAKNEQFF	TGTGCCAGCAGCCAAGACTGGGCGAAGAATGAGCAGTTCTTC
TRBV19	TRBJ2-2	NA	NA	CASSITDTGELFF	TGTGCCAGTAGTATAACAGACACCGGGGAGCTGTTTTTT
TRBV10-1	TRBJ1-1	few	NA	CAVQGGTEAFF	TGCGCCGTACAGGGCGGCACTGAAGCTTTCTTT
TRBV28	TRBJ1-4	few	NA	CASSFRNGATNEKLFF	TGTGCCAGCAGTTTCAGAAACGGTGCAACTAATGAAAAACTGTTTTTT
TRBV6-1	TRBJ2-1	few	NA	CASRVSAGFYNEQFF	TGTGCCAGCAGGGTTTCCGCGGGGTTTTACAATGAGCAGTTCTTC
TRBV4-2	TRBJ1-2	NA	NA	CASSFKRGEAEGYTF	TGTGCCAGCAGCTTTAAGCGAGGGGAGGCAGAGGGCTACACCTTC
TRBV6-2/TRBV6-3	TRBJ2-2	NA	TRBD2	CAIPRSGTRATNTGELFF	TGTGCCATCCCCCGCTCCGGGACTAGAGCAACGAACACCGGGGAGCTGTTTTTT
TRBV28	TRBJ1-6	few	NA	CASRSDGIASPLHF	TGTGCCTCCCGATCGGACGGAATCGCTTCACCCCTCCACTTT
TRBV6-1	TRBJ2-3	many	TRBD2	CASRPGLAGVTSTDTQYF	TGTGCCAGCAGGCCGGGACTAGCGGGAGTAACCAGCACAGATACGCAGTATTTT
TRBV11-2	TRBJ2-3	many	NA	CASSPPGWGTQYF	TGTGCCAGCAGCCCCCCGGGGTGGGGTACGCAGTATTTT
TRBV7-9	TRBJ1-5	NA	NA	CASSLGQGQQPQHF	TGTGCCAGCAGCCTGGGGCAGGGTCAACAGCCCCAGCATTTT
TRBV5-1	TRBJ2-3	many	NA	CASSQTRSDTQYF	TGCGCCAGCAGCCAAACTAGGTCTGATACGCAGTATTTT
TRBV7-9	TRBJ2-2	few	NA	CASSSTRPATNTGELFF	TGTGCCAGCAGCTCTACCCGACCAGCAACGAACACCGGGGAGCTGTTTTTT
TRBV7-2	TRBJ1-6	NA	NA	CASRSSGSPLHF	TGTGCCAGCAGATCCTCTGGGTCACCCCTCCACTTT
TRBV2	TRBJ2-2	many	TRBD2	CASSETSGRVGGELFF	TGTGCCAGCAGTGAGACTAGCGGGAGGGTCGGTGGGGAGCTGTTTTTT
TRBV2	TRBJ1-4	few	NA	CASKRGMNEKLFF	TGTGCCAGCAAGAGGGGTATGAATGAAAAACTGTTTTTT
TRBV5-1	TRBJ2-2	NA	NA	CASSLVGLSAGELFF	TGCGCCAGCAGCTTGGTAGGGTTAAGCGCCGGGGAGCTGTTTTTT
TRBV30	TRBJ2-5	many	NA	CAWSVRVWETQYF	TGTGCCTGGAGTGTGAGGGTTTGGGAGACCCAGTACTTC
TRBV20-1	TRBJ2-1	NA	TRBD2	CSARSTGLAGGPSEQFF	TGCAGTGCTAGATCCACGGGACTGGCGGGGGGGCCGTCCGAGCAGTTCTTC
TRBV20-1	TRBJ1-1	many	NA	CSASVRGMNTEAFF	TGCAGTGCTAGTGTTAGGGGTATGAACACTGAAGCTTTCTTT
TRBV7-6	TRBJ2-2	NA	NA	CASSLGAGRGELFF	TGTGCCAGCAGCTTAGGAGCAGGGAGGGGGGAGCTGTTTTTT
TRBV11-1	TRBJ1-1	many	TRBD1	CASSLRGPGQGNTEAFF	TGTGCCAGCAGCTTAAGGGGCCCGGGACAGGGGAACACTGAAGCTTTCTTT
TRBV6-1	TRBJ1-1	NA	NA	CASSEEGYSATEAFF	TGTGCCAGCAGTGAAGAGGGATACAGTGCCACTGAAGCTTTCTTT
TRBV3-1	TRBJ1-3	few	NA	CASSQEAGNTIYF	TGTGCCAGCAGCCAAGAAGCTGGAAACACCATATATTTT
TRBV3-1	TRBJ1-5	NA	NA	CASSQGRWAHRPQHF	TGTGCCAGCAGCCAGGGAAGATGGGCCCATCGGCCCCAGCATTTT